This is a list of T cell receptor beta chains from one sample in a study of blood T cells in healthy people across ages. TCRdb reprocessed the 5' RACE reads via MiXCR and lists one record per CDR3 protein. The sample consists of more than 1.4 million distinct CDR3 sequences, approximately 38% of them appearing once. Sequencing was carried out using blood. The receptors were gathered from a woman between 18 and 30 years old in good health. Each CDR3 is given with its conserved first and last residue. The D gene is left open where the match is weak. Size is stated for part of the rows, as once, few or many counts, or as a class when the clone is expanded.

cdr3_nt | cdr3_aa | j_call | clone_size | d_call | v_call
TGTGCCAGCAGCGCCCGTGAAGGGCTTCGTGAAAAACTGTTTTTT | CASSAREGLREKLFF | TRBJ1-4 | few | NA | TRBV9
TGTGCCAGCAGCTCTTCGAATTTTCGGAGCCGCCGAGCTTTCTTT | CASSSSNFRSRRAFF | TRBJ1-1 | NA | NA | TRBV7-9
TGCAGTGCTAGGACAGGGGAGAGCTACGAGCAGTACTTC | CSARTGESYEQYF | TRBJ2-7 | NA | TRBD1 | TRBV20-1
TGTGCCAGCAGTCAACCGGGACAGGGCCACTACGAGCAGTACTTC | CASSQPGQGHYEQYF | TRBJ2-7 | NA | TRBD1 | TRBV5-6
TGTGCCAGCAGTCCGGGACTAGACGGAGATACGCAGTATTTT | CASSPGLDGDTQYF | TRBJ2-3 | few | NA | TRBV21-1
TGCAGCGCCCAGGGACAGCCAAACACCGGGGAGCTGTTTTTT | CSAQGQPNTGELFF | TRBJ2-2 | NA | TRBD1 | TRBV29-1
TGTGCCAGCAGTTTCGACCTGGGCGACTACGAGCAGTACTTC | CASSFDLGDYEQYF | TRBJ2-7 | few | NA | TRBV12-3/TRBV12-4
TGCAGCGTTTTGGACAGGGGGTCTGGTGAAGCTTTCTTT | CSVLDRGSGEAFF | TRBJ1-1 | NA | TRBD1 | TRBV29-1
TGCGCCAGCAGCCAGCCGAATCGGGGGGCCACCACAGATACGCAGTATTTT | CASSQPNRGATTDTQYF | TRBJ2-3 | NA | NA | TRBV4-1
TGTGCCAGCTCTATACGGGGCTTGGATGGCTACACCTTC | CASSIRGLDGYTF | TRBJ1-2 | many | NA | TRBV6-1
TGTGCCAGTAAAGACAGGGGCACTGAAGCTTTCTTT | CASKDRGTEAFF | TRBJ1-1 | NA | TRBD1 | TRBV12-3/TRBV12-4
TGCAGTGCGGGGCAGAATAATGAAAAACTGTTTTTT | CSAGQNNEKLFF | TRBJ1-4 | NA | NA | TRBV20-1
TGCGCCAGCAGCCAACCCGAAGTCCTTCCTAGCACAGATACGCAGTATTTT | CASSQPEVLPSTDTQYF | TRBJ2-3 | NA | NA | TRBV4-1
TGTGCCAGCAGCCAATCACCGTCGAGCAGCGAGGTCCATGGCTACACCTTC | CASSQSPSSSEVHGYTF | TRBJ1-2 | NA | NA | TRBV14
TGTGCCAGCACACAAGACATGAACACTGAAGCTTTCTTT | CASTQDMNTEAFF | TRBJ1-1 | once | NA | TRBV2
TGTGCCAGCAGCCCTCGGCTATATAGCAATCAGCCCCAGCATTTT | CASSPRLYSNQPQHF | TRBJ1-5 | few | NA | TRBV3-1
TGTGCCAGCAGTGAATACTGGGCCGGGCTAGCGGGATACGAGCAGTACTTC | CASSEYWAGLAGYEQYF | TRBJ2-7 | NA | TRBD2 | TRBV25-1
TGTGCCAGCAGCTCGTTACAAGGGATGGATACGCGGTATTTT | CASSSLQGMDTRYF | TRBJ2-3 | NA | NA | TRBV5-5
TGTGCCAGCACCCAGGCGAGGACGCTTTCCTACGAGCAGTACTTC | CASTQARTLSYEQYF | TRBJ2-7 | few | NA | TRBV12-3/TRBV12-4
TGTGCCAGCAGCCCCCGGGGCGCGAACAATGAGCAGTTCTTC | CASSPRGANNEQFF | TRBJ2-1 | NA | NA | TRBV3-1
TGCGCCAGCAGCTTGACCGGGTTCAATCAGCCCCAGCATTTT | CASSLTGFNQPQHF | TRBJ1-5 | NA | NA | TRBV5-1
TGCGCCAGCAGCCAAGACACAGTCCCTGGTGGCTACACCTTC | CASSQDTVPGGYTF | TRBJ1-2 | few | NA | TRBV4-1
TGTGCCAGCAGCGTAGTTGCGGGATCCCAAGTCGAGCAGTACTTC | CASSVVAGSQVEQYF | TRBJ2-7 | NA | NA | TRBV9
TGCAGTGCAACCAGGGGAAGCTTTAATGAAAAACTGTTTTTT | CSATRGSFNEKLFF | TRBJ1-4 | NA | NA | TRBV20-1
TGTGCCATCAGTGCCGGCAGGGAGAACACTGAAGCTTTCTTT | CAISAGRENTEAFF | TRBJ1-1 | NA | NA | TRBV10-3
TGCGCCAGCAGCTTGAGTGTGGCAGCCTCTGGGGCCAACGTCCTGACTTTC | CASSLSVAASGANVLTF | TRBJ2-6 | NA | NA | TRBV5-1
TGTGCCAGCAGCTTAGACGAGACAGGGCGATATACCGGGGAGCTGTTTTTT | CASSLDETGRYTGELFF | TRBJ2-2 | NA | TRBD1 | TRBV11-2
TGCGCCAGCAGCCATTCCCCGCGGGAGGCTCCATATAGCAATCAGCCCCAGCATTTT | CASSHSPREAPYSNQPQHF | TRBJ1-5 | NA | NA | TRBV4-1
TGTGCCAGCAGCCCGGGACCCAACAATGAGCAGTACTTC | CASSPGPNNEQYF | TRBJ2-7 | once | NA | TRBV7-2
TGTGCTAGCAGCCCAAGACCAGAAGATACGCAGTATTTT | CASSPRPEDTQYF | TRBJ2-3 | once | NA | TRBV7-7
TGTGCCAGCAGCCACGAGGACAGGGCCTACGAGCAGTACTTC | CASSHEDRAYEQYF | TRBJ2-7 | NA | TRBD1 | TRBV3-1
TGTGCCAGCAGCTTAGACGCAGGGAGCTCCTACGAGCAGTACTTC | CASSLDAGSSYEQYF | TRBJ2-7 | few | NA | TRBV11-2
TGTGCCAGCAGGCGGATGTCGTACGGAAACACCATATATTTT | CASRRMSYGNTIYF | TRBJ1-3 | NA | NA | TRBV28
TGTGCCAGCAGTGATTGGCTAGCGGGTACATCGGGCACAGATACGCAGTATTTT | CASSDWLAGTSGTDTQYF | TRBJ2-3 | NA | TRBD2 | TRBV2
TGTGCCAGCAGCTTGACTCGGAGAGGCGAGCAGTACTTC | CASSLTRRGEQYF | TRBJ2-7 | once | NA | TRBV12-3/TRBV12-4
TGTGCCAGCAGAGCCTCCGGTTTGGGCGTCGTATCACCCCTCCACTTT | CASRASGLGVVSPLHF | TRBJ1-6 | NA | NA | TRBV6-5